This T cell receptor (beta chain) was obtained from a study of molecular identifiers for immune sequencing clone quantification. Study as a whole: Four portions were sequenced after RNA from approximately 20,000 or 98,000 naive CD8 cells was split five ways in replicates. The study, taken as a whole, reports: Identical TCR molecules sharing a barcode could underestimate highly expanded clone sizes. The study found clones above 20 RNA copies held over 98% of effector molecules and under 1% in naive cells.

CDR1 and CDR2 (germline): DFQATT, SNEGSKA (reference sequence). V lost 6 bases and J 2 bases, leaving 14 bases between the germline ends. The CDR3 totals 13 residues. This clonotype was counted a few times. Its antigen is not known. Making the bulk TCR libraries relied on previously described methods and listed TCR primers. TCRdb ran MiXCR on the PCR reads and lists one entry per CDR3 protein. The table records 90,000 to 120,000 distinct CDR3 sequences, around a third of them present only once. The sequencing sample was made of naive CD8+ T cells from blood, with Jurkat cell RNA spiked in. Regarding subset: FACS-sorted CD8+CD4-CCR7+CD45RA+ naive T cells. The clonotype was recovered from a human donor in good health. Some libraries in this study had Jurkat cell RNA spiked in. The chain employs TRBV20-1 and TRBJ2-7, with a tentative D call TRBD1 (6 bases). The CDR3 protein is CSAERTEAYEQYF. In DNA form, the CDR3 reads TGCAGTGCCGAGCGGACAGAGGCCTACGAGCAGTACTTC.